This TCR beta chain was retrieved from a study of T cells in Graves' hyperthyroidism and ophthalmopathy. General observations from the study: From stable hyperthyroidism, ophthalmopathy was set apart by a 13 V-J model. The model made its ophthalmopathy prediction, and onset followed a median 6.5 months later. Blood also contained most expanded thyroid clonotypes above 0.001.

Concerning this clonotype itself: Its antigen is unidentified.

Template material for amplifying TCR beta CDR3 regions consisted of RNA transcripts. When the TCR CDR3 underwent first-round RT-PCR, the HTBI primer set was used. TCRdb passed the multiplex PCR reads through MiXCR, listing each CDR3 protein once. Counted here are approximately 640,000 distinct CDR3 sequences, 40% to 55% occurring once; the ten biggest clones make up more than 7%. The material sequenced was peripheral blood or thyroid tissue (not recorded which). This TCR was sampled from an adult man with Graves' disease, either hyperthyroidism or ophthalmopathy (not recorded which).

CDR3: CSGTMTDANYGYTF. Here the CDR3 DNA reads TGCAGCGGGACAATGACCGATGCTAACTATGGCTACACCTTC. The chain employs TRBV29-1 and TRBJ1-2, with D possibly being TRBD1 (5 bases). Germline V gene lookup returns CDR1 SQVTM and CDR2 ANQGSEA. The CDR3 spans 14 residues. V was clipped by 7 bases and J by 0 bases, with 15 bases between them.